These T cell receptor beta chains were read from a single sample in a study of radiation and T cells in renal cell carcinoma. TCRdb's copy holds only in-frame clones and misses some; the assay was immunoSEQ multiplex PCR. The top ten clones hold 20% to 25% of a sample with some 80,000 clones, about 86% of them seen once. Source: blood, taken from a patient whose treatment included radiotherapy and nephrectomy. The source is a woman in her forties or fifties with renal cell carcinoma. Both conserved end residues are part of each CDR3. Each record gives: J gene, D gene, V gene, clone size, CDR3 protein, CDR3 DNA. A D gene is named only where the DNA matches it firmly. Some rows mark clone size as missing; the rest say once, few, many or name a class of expanded clone.

TRBJ2-4 | . | TRBV27 | . | CASSWDPGNIQYF | TGTGCCAGCAGTTGGGACCCGGGGAACATTCAGTACTTC
TRBJ1-2 | . | TRBV5-1 | . | CASSLVRGDLGYTF | TGCGCCAGCAGCTTGGTTCGGGGGGATCTTGGCTACACCTTC
TRBJ1-5 | TRBD1 | TRBV6-5 | . | CASGRGPNQPQHF | TGTGCCAGCGGCAGGGGGCCCAATCAGCCCCAGCATTTT
TRBJ2-3 | . | TRBV9 | few | CASRPPVGDTQYF | TGTGCCAGCAGGCCCCCCGTGGGAGATACGCAGTATTTT
TRBJ2-1 | . | TRBV20-1 | . | CSATSLNEQFF | TGCAGTGCCACCTCCCTAAATGAGCAGTTCTTC
TRBJ2-7 | TRBD1 | TRBV9 | . | CASSQTGQGYNYEQYF | TGTGCCAGCAGCCAAACGGGACAGGGGTACAATTACGAGCAGTACTTC
TRBJ1-1 | TRBD1 | TRBV19 | . | CASRPRDRSPEAFF | TGTGCCAGTAGGCCCCGGGACAGGAGCCCTGAAGCTTTCTTT
TRBJ1-2 | . | TRBV18 | . | CASSPPGNYGYTF | TGTGCCAGCTCACCACCGGGGAACTATGGCTACACCTTC
TRBJ1-2 | . | TRBV4-1 | . | CASSQGTGIYGYTF | TGCGCCAGCAGCCAAGGGACGGGGATCTATGGCTACACCTTC
TRBJ2-1 | TRBD2 | TRBV29-1 | once | CSVTRLAIWDEQFF | TGCAGCGTTACGAGACTAGCGATTTGGGATGAGCAGTTCTTC
TRBJ2-1 | . | TRBV5-4 | . | CASSDGGTDNREQFF | TGTGCCAGCAGCGACGGGGGGACAGACAATCGTGAGCAGTTCTTC
TRBJ1-1 | . | TRBV4-3 | . | CASSHRRDVGTEAFF | TGCGCCAGCAGCCATCGTCGGGATGTGGGGACTGAAGCTTTCTTT
TRBJ1-4 | TRBD1 | TRBV19 | . | CASSSRQGISYEKLFF | TGTGCCAGTAGTTCCCGACAGGGGATTTCATATGAAAAACTGTTTTTT
TRBJ2-7 | . | TRBV5-6 | . | CASSLRVSGGYYEQYF | TGTGCCAGCAGCTTGCGTGTGTCAGGAGGGTACTACGAGCAGTACTTC
TRBJ1-4 | . | TRBV15 | medium-sized | CATSRDQRGNEKLFF | TGTGCCACCAGCAGAGATCAAAGGGGTAATGAAAAACTGTTTTTT
TRBJ2-7 | . | TRBV4-3 | . | CASSHAGFSGEQYF | TGCGCCAGCAGCCACGCCGGGTTCTCGGGCGAGCAGTACTTC
TRBJ2-3 | TRBD1 | TRBV16 | . | CASSQDRAAGDTQYF | TGTGCCAGCAGCCAAGACAGGGCTGCCGGAGATACGCAGTATTTT
TRBJ2-1 | . | TRBV7-2 | . | CASSSVGSSYNEQFF | TGTGCCAGCAGCTCCGTTGGGAGCTCCTACAATGAGCAGTTCTTC
TRBJ2-7 | TRBD1 | TRBV4-3 | . | CASSDTGAEQYF | TGCGCCAGCAGCGATACAGGGGCCGAGCAGTACTTC
TRBJ2-2 | TRBD1 | TRBV4-2 | . | CASSQEDRGRDTGELFF | TGTGCCAGCAGCCAAGAAGACAGGGGAAGAGATACCGGGGAGCTGTTTTTT
TRBJ2-7 | . | TRBV19 | . | CASSESSYEQYF | TGTGCCAGTAGCGAATCATCCTACGAGCAGTACTTC
TRBJ1-2 | . | TRBV2 | . | CASSGSVDGYTF | TGTGCCAGCAGTGGGTCAGTGGATGGCTACACCTTC
TRBJ1-1 | . | TRBV5-1 | . | CASRDAFGNTEAFF | TGCGCCAGCAGGGACGCATTCGGGAACACTGAAGCTTTCTTT
TRBJ1-4 | . | TRBV28 | . | CASSSPQGGGEKLFF | TGTGCCAGCAGTTCCCCCCAGGGAGGAGGTGAAAAACTGTTTTTT
TRBJ1-1 | TRBD1 | TRBV6-4 | . | CASRGDSRGTEAFF | TGTGCCAGCAGGGGGGACAGCAGGGGGACTGAAGCTTTCTTT
TRBJ2-7 | TRBD2 | TRBV19 | . | CASSVLTSGGPYEQYF | TGTGCCAGTAGTGTGCTAACTAGCGGGGGACCCTACGAGCAGTACTTC
TRBJ2-5 | . | TRBV9 | . | CASSVAGSETQYF | TGTGCCAGCAGCGTAGCAGGGTCAGAGACCCAGTACTTC
TRBJ1-1 | . | TRBV28 | . | CASSLRGLYTEAFF | TGTGCCAGCAGTTTAAGAGGCTTATACACTGAAGCTTTCTTT
TRBJ2-5 | . | TRBV18 | . | CASSLGTIQETQYF | TGTGCCAGCTCACTGGGGACGATTCAAGAGACCCAGTACTTC
TRBJ2-4 | . | TRBV27 | . | CASSFGTGVNIQYF | TGTGCCAGCAGTTTTGGGACCGGCGTAAACATTCAGTACTTC
TRBJ2-5 | TRBD2 | TRBV13 | few | CASSLGLAGGQETQYF | TGTGCCAGCAGCTTAGGACTAGCGGGAGGCCAAGAGACCCAGTACTTC
TRBJ1-6 | TRBD1 | TRBV9 | once | CASSVVRDRVNSPLHF | TGTGCCAGCAGCGTAGTACGGGACAGGGTAAATTCACCCCTCCACTTT
TRBJ2-5 | TRBD2 | TRBV5-6 | . | CASSLVPGGETQYF | TGTGCCAGCAGCTTGGTTCCGGGGGGAGAGACCCAGTACTTC
TRBJ1-2 | . | TRBV27 | . | CASSLGGASNYGYTF | TGTGCCAGCAGTTTAGGGGGGGCCTCTAACTATGGCTACACCTTC
TRBJ1-2 | TRBD1 | TRBV4-3 | . | CASSLGTGGNYGYTF | TGCGCCAGCAGCCTAGGGACAGGGGGGAACTATGGCTACACCTTC
TRBJ2-3 | TRBD2 | TRBV7-2 | few | CASSLAGLAGAGRRGWQYF | TGTGCCAGCAGCTTAGCGGGACTAGCGGGAGCTGGGCGACGGGGTTGGCAGTATTTT
TRBJ2-2 | TRBD2 | TRBV5-1 | . | CASSPSGSWYTGELFF | TGCGCCAGCAGCCCTAGCGGGAGTTGGTACACCGGGGAGCTGTTTTTT
TRBJ1-5 | TRBD1 | TRBV9 | . | CASSVEWLAGGKEQPQHF | TGTGCCAGCAGCGTAGAATGGTTAGCAGGGGGCAAGGAACAGCCCCAGCATTTT
TRBJ2-5 | TRBD1 | TRBV5-6 | . | CASSAYRGRETQYF | TGTGCCAGCAGCGCCTACAGGGGTCGGGAGACCCAGTACTTC
TRBJ1-2 | . | TRBV28 | . | CATYLRTENGYTF | TGTGCCACCTACCTCCGGACAGAAAATGGCTACACCTTC
TRBJ2-3 | . | TRBV9 | . | CASSVEGVPSTDTQYF | TGTGCCAGCAGCGTAGAAGGAGTCCCTAGCACAGATACGCAGTATTTT
TRBJ1-2 | . | TRBV6-6 | . | CASNPGQPYGYTF | TGTGCCAGCAATCCGGGGCAGCCCTATGGCTACACCTTC
TRBJ1-1 | TRBD1 | TRBV5-1 | . | CASETGANTEAFF | TGCGCCAGTGAGACAGGGGCAAACACTGAAGCTTTCTTT
TRBJ2-5 | . | TRBV5-1 | . | CASSLSKETQYF | TGCGCCAGCAGCTTGTCCAAAGAGACCCAGTACTTC
TRBJ2-1 | . | TRBV18 | . | CASSPVHEQFF | TGTGCCAGCTCACCAGTTCATGAGCAGTTCTTC
TRBJ1-1 | . | TRBV30 | . | CAWSWLGNTEAFF | TGTGCCTGGAGTTGGTTGGGGAACACTGAAGCTTTCTTT
TRBJ1-4 | . | TRBV9 | . | CASSVRGENEKLFF | TGTGCCAGCAGCGTTCGGGGGGAAAATGAAAAACTGTTTTTT
TRBJ2-5 | . | TRBV5-1 | . | CASTQFRAQRNQETQYF | TGCGCCAGCACCCAATTCCGGGCCCAAAGGAACCAAGAGACCCAGTACTTC
TRBJ2-5 | . | TRBV25-1 | . | CASSEHRDPRETQYF | TGTGCCAGCAGTGAACACCGGGACCCACGGGAGACCCAGTACTTC
TRBJ2-1 | . | TRBV6-6 | few | CASSYQDGEQFF | TGTGCCAGCAGTTACCAGGACGGAGAGCAGTTCTTC
TRBJ2-2 | . | TRBV5-1 | . | CASSLALQAGELFF | TGCGCCAGCAGCTTGGCCTTACAGGCCGGGGAGCTGTTTTTT
TRBJ2-7 | TRBD2 | TRBV11-3 | . | CASSLSPLANEQYF | TGTGCCAGCAGCTTAAGTCCACTAGCGAACGAGCAGTACTTC
TRBJ2-1 | . | TRBV5-1 | once | CASSPRGDWVSGNEQFF | TGCGCCAGCAGCCCTCGGGGAGATTGGGTCAGTGGGAATGAGCAGTTCTTC
TRBJ2-7 | . | TRBV7-2 | . | CASSSQGTYEQYF | TGTGCCAGCAGCTCTCAGGGGACCTACGAGCAGTACTTC
TRBJ1-2 | . | TRBV5-1 | . | CASSLTTTLNYGYTF | TGCGCCAGCAGCTTAACAACGACACTGAACTATGGCTACACCTTC
TRBJ2-2 | . | TRBV5-6 | . | CASSSGPHRVTGELFF | TGTGCCAGCAGCTCAGGACCGCACAGGGTCACCGGGGAGCTGTTTTTT
TRBJ2-1 | TRBD2 | TRBV7-8 | . | CASSSLAGGYNEQFF | TGTGCCAGCAGCTCATTAGCGGGAGGCTACAATGAGCAGTTCTTC